The 19 T cell receptor beta chains given below trace back to one sample, sequenced in a study of T cells in Graves' hyperthyroidism and ophthalmopathy. RNA transcripts were the template for amplifying TCR beta CDR3 regions. The primer set for the first-round RT-PCR of the TCR CDR3 was HTBI. MiXCR was run by TCRdb on the multiplex PCR reads, yielding one entry per CDR3 protein. The sample has about 340,000 distinct CDR3 sequences, roughly a fifth seen once. The specimen was blood. These receptors were taken from a woman between 45 and 65 years old with Graves' hyperthyroidism.

This chain connects TRBV7-2 to TRBJ1-1; perhaps TRBD1 as D (6 bases). Germline V CDR1 and CDR2: SGHTA, FQGNSA. CDR3 length equals 14 residues. Trimming removed 5 bases from V and 2 bases from J, with 12 bases in between. As DNA, the CDR3 is TGTGCCAGCAGCCCTAAACAGGGTAACACTGAAGCTTTCTTT. This encodes CASSPKQGNTEAFF.

In this sample, this clonotype turned up many times. The V gene is TRBV18, the J gene TRBJ2-7; 8 bases match TRBD1. This CDR3 is built from 14 residues. Germline V lookup: CDR1 KGHSH, CDR2 LQKENI. J gave up 1 base and V 6 bases, and 5 bases lay outside the gene matches. The CDR3 loop reads CASSRDRQSYEQYF. The CDR3 DNA sequence: TGTGCCAGCTCCAGGGACAGGCAATCCTACGAGCAGTACTTC.

This clonotype came up many times. This chain connects TRBV30 to TRBJ2-7, with D uncertain. Germline-derived CDR1 and CDR2 are GTSNPN and SVGIG (reference sequence). V lost 0 bases and J lost 6, with 6 bases in between. CDR3 length equals 11 residues. The CDR3, as DNA: TGTGCCTGGAGTGTACGCGTCGAGCAGTACTTC. Translated: CAWSVRVEQYF.

In this sample, this clonotype turned up many times. V and J are TRBV5-1 and TRBJ2-7, with TRBD1 matching 7 bases. V lost 1 base and J lost 7; bases outside the gene matches: 8. The CDR3 length is 14 residues. In germline, CDR1 is SGHRS, CDR2 YFSETQ. The CDR3 bases are TGCGCCAGCAGCTTGACCCAGGGGGTCGGGGAGCAGTACTTC. Protein sequence: CASSLTQGVGEQYF.

This clonotype was seen ten or more times. The V call is TRBV5-5, the J call TRBJ2-3; 13 bases are a match to TRBD2. The germline V gene has CDR1 SGHKS and CDR2 YYEKEE (reference sequence). The length of the CDR3 is 17 residues. Trimming cost V 0 bases and J 3 bases; bases outside gene matches: 4. The CDR3, as DNA: TGTGCCAGCAGCTTGGAGGGACTAGCGGGAAAGACAGATACGCAGTATTTT. Translating gives CASSLEGLAGKTDTQYF. The full variable domain, with the rest looked up from reference TRBV5-5 and TRBJ2-3, is DAGVTQSPTHLIKTRGQQVTLRCSPISGHKSVSWYQQVLGQGPQFIFQYYEKEERGRGNFPDRFSARQFPNYSSELNVNALLLGDSALYLCASSLEGLAGKTDTQYFGPGTRLTVL.

Regarding this clonotype: One base away lies a much larger clone, so this may be a sequencing read error. The V gene is TRBV28, the J gene TRBJ1-2; no clear D gene. Trimming cost V 5 bases and J 12 bases, with 16 bases left between them. Germline V CDR1 and CDR2: MDHEN, SYDVKM. CDR3 length: 12 amino acids. The DNA for the CDR3 is TGTGCCAGCAGTACGGGATACGTCGGCAACACCTTC. Its protein is CASSTGYVGNTF.

This clonotype occurred many times. The V call is TRBV28, the J call TRBJ2-7; D not resolved. The CDR3 contains 13 residues. V lost 5 bases to trimming and J lost 2 bases, with 10 bases between them. The V gene's germline CDR1 is MDHEN and CDR2 SYDVKM. This CDR3 is CASSPPLAYEQYF. For the CDR3, the DNA is TGTGCCAGCAGTCCCCCTCTGGCCTACGAGCAGTACTTC.

This clonotype appeared many times. The chain recombines TRBV25-1 with TRBJ1-2, with D tentatively TRBD1 (5 bases). Trimming removed 5 bases at V and 2 bases at J, with 9 bases between. This CDR3 is built from 13 residues. Germline CDR1 MGHDK, CDR2 SYGVNS. CDR3 protein: CASSRGLNYGYTF. CDR3 nucleotide sequence: TGTGCCAGCAGTAGGGGCCTAAACTATGGCTACACCTTC.

This clonotype showed up just a few times. This chain links TRBV5-6 with TRBJ1-2, with TRBD1 matching 9 bases. The CDR3 is 14 residues long. Germline V gene data show CDR1 as SGHDT and CDR2 as YYEEEE. The ends lost 4 bases at V and 6 bases at J; junction bases unmatched: 7. The CDR3 DNA reads as TGTGCCAGCAGCCGGATCACAGGGGGCGATGGCTACACCTTC. It specifies CASSRITGGDGYTF.

The CDR3 is CASSQPAPGRDDTQYF. The CDR3 nucleotides are TGTGCCAGCAGCCAGCCAGCGCCGGGGCGTGATGATACGCAGTATTTT. J is TRBJ2-3 and V is TRBV9; the D call may be TRBD1 or TRBD2 (5 bases each). This CDR3 is 16 amino acids long. Trimming shortened V by 4 bases and J by 6 bases, and 21 bases separated the two germline ends. Germline values: CDR1 SGDLS, CDR2 YYNGEE.

The sample holds many counts of this clonotype. The chain carries TRBV27 and TRBJ2-1; 11 nucleotides align to TRBD2. V was pared by 0 bases and J by 9 bases, with 7 bases of the junction left unmatched. Germline V gene lookup returns CDR1 MNHEY and CDR2 SMNVEV (reference sequence). The CDR3 runs to 16 residues. For the CDR3, the DNA is TGTGCCAGCAGTTTATCAACTAGCGGGGGTTTTGGTGAGCAGTTCTTC. It encodes CASSLSTSGGFGEQFF.

The rearrangement uses TRBV24-1 and TRBJ2-1; 7 bases line up with TRBD1. There are 15 residues in the CDR3. Germline CDR1 is KGHDR and CDR2 is SFDVKD. V was pared by 4 bases and J by 3 bases, with 5 bases of the junction left unmatched. Written as DNA, the CDR3 is TGTGCCACCAGTGACAAACAGGGGCACTACAATGAGCAGTTCTTC. Protein product: CATSDKQGHYNEQFF.

This clonotype was observed a few times. The gene calls are TRBV20-1 and TRBJ1-1, with D possibly matching TRBD1 (6 bases). This CDR3 has 14 amino acids. V was cut by 4 bases and J by 0 bases, with 12 bases left in between. Germline V gives CDR1 DFQATT, CDR2 SNEGSKA (reference sequence). In DNA, the CDR3 is TGCAGTGCTAAGGGGGGGGGCATGAACACTGAAGCTTTCTTT. This sequence encodes CSAKGGGMNTEAFF.

The chain joins TRBV20-1 to TRBJ1-1; the D is unclear. There are 12 residues in the CDR3. Germline V gene data show CDR1 as DFQATT and CDR2 as SNEGSKA (reference sequence). The V gene lost 1 base and the J gene lost 3 bases, with 6 bases spanning the gap. As DNA, the CDR3 is TGCAGTGCTAGAGGGCCGTACACTGAAGCTTTCTTT. Residues: CSARGPYTEAFF.

CDR3 sequence: CASSPDGRIYNEQFF. CDR3 coding DNA: TGCGCCAGCAGCCCGGACGGGAGAATTTACAATGAGCAGTTCTTC. The V call is TRBV5-1, the J call TRBJ2-1; perhaps TRBD2 as D (6 bases). V was pared by 4 bases and J by 4 bases, with 15 bases between. The CDR3 consists of 15 residues. Per germline, CDR1 SGHRS and CDR2 YFSETQ.

This clonotype was seen ten or more times. The V gene is TRBV20-1, the J gene TRBJ2-7; TRBD2 aligns across 11 bases. The V segment lost 1 base and the J segment 2 bases; nucleotides outside the gene matches: 7. Germline CDR1 and CDR2: DFQATT and SNEGSKA (reference sequence). The CDR3 runs to 16 residues. Written as DNA, the CDR3 is TGCAGTGCTAGAGCTAGCGGGAGGACAAACACCTACGAGCAGTACTTC. It translates to CSARASGRTNTYEQYF.

This clonotype was detected many times. The genes are TRBV24-1 and TRBJ2-3; D might be TRBD2 (6 bases). The CDR3 is 15 amino acids. V was clipped by 3 bases and J by 5 bases, with 14 bases between them. Germline V lookup: CDR1 KGHDR, CDR2 SFDVKD. The CDR3 sequence is CATSDQGLGGDTQYF. The CDR3 bases are TGTGCCACCAGTGATCAAGGGCTCGGGGGAGATACGCAGTATTTT.

A note on this clonotype: This may be a read error, as it is one base from a much larger clone. The chain employs TRBV20-1 and TRBJ2-7; no clear D gene. CDR1 DFQATT and CDR2 SNEGSKA come from the germline V gene (reference sequence). There are 15 residues in the CDR3. Trimming stripped 0 bases from V and 4 bases from J, with 16 bases between. The CDR3: CSARDLQELSYEQYF. The CDR3 coding sequence is TGCAGTGCTAGAGACCTCCAGGAGCTATCTTACGAGCAGTACTTC.

This clonotype was found many times. The genes are TRBV15 and TRBJ2-5; 10 bases fit TRBD2. Trimming took 5 bases from V and 3 from J; bases not matched to a gene: 3. The CDR3 length is 14 residues. Germline values: CDR1 LNHNV, CDR2 YYDKDF (reference sequence). Here the CDR3 reads CATSRAGGEETQYF. The DNA for the CDR3 is TGTGCCACCAGCCGAGCGGGAGGGGAAGAGACCCAGTACTTC.